A single sample gave rise to the 26 T cell receptor beta chains below, sequenced in a study of OX40 agonist ivuxolimab in advanced cancers. Library preparation used the immunoSEQ multiplex PCR assay. This is the immuneACCESS table as TCRdb keeps it, with only in-frame sequences that have V and J called. A part of the clones is gone; compared with another copy, unresolved V genes explain less than half, and the rest is unexplained. Counted in this sample were over 50,000 clones; 65% to 85% of them appeared once. Over 3.5% of the sample rests with the top ten. The sequencing here drew on CD4+ or CD8+ T cells sorted from blood, taken in a trial of the OX40 agonist ivuxolimab. The receptors derive from an adult with an advanced solid tumor such as melanoma, head and neck, liver or kidney cancer.

J is TRBJ2-4 and V is TRBV28, with TRBD1 matching over 10 bases. The CDR3 runs 15 residues. Germline V CDR1 and CDR2: MDHEN, SYDVKM. V gave up 3 bases and J gave up 7 bases; unmatched junction bases: 6. The CDR3 protein is CASSFRGDRGNIQYF. The CDR3 nucleotides read TGTGCCAGCAGTTTCAGAGGGGACAGGGGCAACATTCAGTACTTC.

This rearrangement joins TRBV5-1 to TRBJ1-1, with 8 bases aligning to TRBD1. With V trimmed by 4 bases and J by 4 bases, 6 bases remained unmatched. The germline gives CDR1 SGHRS, CDR2 YFSETQ. CDR3 size: 14 residues. DNA for the CDR3: TGCGCCAGCAGCCCCGGACAGGGTGGCACTGAAGCTTTCTTT. The encoded protein is CASSPGQGGTEAFF.

V usage is TRBV2 and J usage is TRBJ1-3, with D unclear. CDR1 and CDR2 from the germline V gene are SNHLY and FYNNEI. There are 15 residues in the CDR3. Between the trimmed V and J ends, which lost 4 bases and 1 base, there was a span of 11 bases. The DNA of the CDR3 is TGTGCCAGCAGTGTCCGGGAATCGTCTGGAAACACCATATATTTT. Protein: CASSVRESSGNTIYF.

The chain employs TRBV9 and TRBJ1-5; D is ambiguous. The CDR3 has 13 residues. V was shortened by 0 bases and J by 7 bases, with 8 bases between the two germline ends. CDR1 is SGDLS and CDR2 is YYNGEE in the germline V gene. This CDR3 is CASSVDSGQPQHF. The CDR3 DNA is TGTGCCAGCAGCGTAGATTCCGGGCAGCCCCAGCATTTT. The full variable domain, rest sourced from reference TRBV9 and TRBJ1-5, is DSGVTQTPKHLITATGQRVTLRCSPRSGDLSVYWYQQSLDQGLQFLIQYYNGEERAKGNILERFSAQQFPDLHSELNLSSLELGDSALYFCASSVDSGQPQHFGDGTRLSIL.

The rearrangement uses TRBV2 and TRBJ2-6; tentative D call: TRBD1 (5 bases). V lost 6 bases and J 2 bases, leaving 5 bases between the germline ends. The CDR3 loop spans 13 amino acids. Germline lookup yields CDR1 SNHLY and CDR2 FYNNEI. The CDR3 DNA follows: TGTGCCAGCAGGGGGCCTGGGGCCAACGTCCTGACTTTC. Translation gives CASRGPGANVLTF.

V gene TRBV7-3 combines with J gene TRBJ2-3; unclear D gene. Trimming left V 1 base short and J 0 bases short, with 11 bases between. Germline CDR1 SGHTA, CDR2 FQGTGA. The CDR3 consists of 16 residues. The CDR3 here is CASSLKAAGSTDTQYF. DNA of the CDR3: TGTGCCAGCAGCTTAAAGGCGGCCGGGAGCACAGATACGCAGTATTTT.

This clone was seen a few times. The chain recombines TRBV7-2 with TRBJ2-7, with TRBD1 as a possible D gene (6 bases). Germline CDR1 SGHTA, CDR2 FQGNSA. This CDR3 has 13 residues. Trimming stripped 5 bases from V and 3 bases from J, with 11 bases between. This CDR3 is CASSPQQGYEQYF. The DNA for the CDR3 is TGTGCCAGCAGCCCCCAACAGGGCTACGAGCAGTACTTC.

This rearrangement joins TRBV18 to TRBJ1-2; D is uncertain. The CDR3 loop spans 13 amino acids. CDR1 is KGHSH and CDR2 is LQKENI in the germline V gene. The V end lost 3 bases, the J end lost 3 bases, and 8 bases lay between the germline ends. The CDR3 nucleotides are TGTGCCAGCTCACCCGACGGGGACTATGGCTACACCTTC. Encoded protein: CASSPDGDYGYTF.

The J gene is TRBJ2-5, the V gene TRBV29-1, with D possibly being TRBD1 or TRBD2 (5 bases each). Germline V gives CDR1 SQVTM, CDR2 ANQGSEA. This CDR3 comprises 12 residues. V gave up 3 bases and J gave up 5 bases, with 10 bases separating them. CDR3 amino acids: CSVDDRGETQYF. The CDR3 region has the DNA TGCAGCGTTGATGACAGAGGGGAGACCCAGTACTTC.

V is TRBV7-8 and J is TRBJ2-5; TRBD2 matches 10 bases. V shed 5 bases, J shed 0 bases, and the junction held 9 bases outside the gene matches. Germline CDR1 reads SGHVS; CDR2 reads FQNEAQ. The CDR3 is 17 residues long. The CDR3 here is CASSRRAAGGYQETQYF. In DNA form, the CDR3 reads TGTGCCAGCAGCCGGCGGGCAGCGGGGGGGTACCAAGAGACCCAGTACTTC.

The chain is built from TRBV6-5 and TRBJ2-7; 9 nucleotides match TRBD2. The CDR3 covers 14 residues. V was pared by 2 bases and J by 6 bases, with 5 bases of the junction left unmatched. The germline V gene has CDR1 MNHEY and CDR2 SVGAGI. This CDR3 is CASSYERGALEQYF. Written as DNA, the CDR3 is TGTGCCAGCAGTTACGAGCGGGGGGCCCTCGAGCAGTACTTC.

This chain links TRBV19 with TRBJ2-5; D ambiguous. Deletions cut 5 bases from V and 4 bases from J, with 11 bases between. Per germline, CDR1 LNHDA and CDR2 SQIVND (reference sequence). The CDR3 length is 13 residues. The CDR3 reads CASSPSRRETQYF. CDR3 nucleotides: TGTGCCAGTAGTCCCAGTCGAAGAGAGACCCAGTACTTC.

This chain connects TRBV10-3 to TRBJ1-5; 9 positions agree with TRBD1. The CDR3 length is 15 residues. Germline V gene data show CDR1 as ENHRY and CDR2 as SYGVKD. J lost 1 base, V lost 4 bases, and 2 bases had no gene match. CDR3 residues: CAISGGQGSNQPQHF. For the CDR3, the DNA is TGTGCCATCAGTGGCGGACAGGGGAGCAATCAGCCCCAGCATTTT.

The chain couples TRBV27 to TRBJ2-7; D unclear. The V gene's germline CDR1 is MNHEY and CDR2 SMNVEV (reference sequence). The length of the CDR3 is 16 residues. The V end was cut by 2 bases, the J end by 0 bases, with 14 bases between. Here the CDR3 reads CASSLRAGLSSYEQYF. The CDR3 DNA reads TGTGCCAGCAGTTTAAGGGCAGGCCTAAGCTCCTACGAGCAGTACTTC.

The V and J genes are TRBV5-4 and TRBJ2-7, with D tentatively TRBD1 (6 bases). Trimming removed 0 bases at V and 5 bases at J, with 9 bases between. Per the germline V gene, CDR1 is SGHNT and CDR2 is YYREEE (reference sequence). There are 13 residues in the CDR3. This CDR3 reads CASSLVTGDEQYF. The CDR3 DNA sequence: TGTGCCAGCAGCTTGGTGACAGGCGACGAGCAGTACTTC.

This clone came up once. The rearrangement links TRBV30 to TRBJ2-1, with 10 bases fitting TRBD2. The J segment lost 2 bases and the V segment lost 2 bases, leaving 3 bases of the junction unmatched. Germline V gene data show CDR1 as GTSNPN and CDR2 as SVGIG (reference sequence). The CDR3 spans 15 residues. CDR3 sequence reads: CAWSPLAGAYNEQFF. The CDR3 coding sequence is TGTGCCTGGAGTCCGCTAGCGGGGGCCTACAATGAGCAGTTCTTC.

The chain carries TRBV19 and TRBJ1-5, with D unclear. Germline CDR1 is LNHDA and CDR2 is SQIVND (reference sequence). Trimming took off 3 bases at V and 5 bases at J, with 14 bases between the two ends. This CDR3 has 15 residues. In DNA form, the CDR3 reads TGTGCCAGTAGTATCCGCGGGGAATCCTATCAGCCCCAGCATTTT. Its protein is CASSIRGESYQPQHF.

The rearrangement joins TRBV7-3 to TRBJ1-3; weak D call: TRBD1 (5 bases). V lost 3 bases and J lost 8, with 11 bases in between. CDR3 size: 13 residues. Germline assignment: CDR1 SGHTA and CDR2 FQGTGA. The CDR3 loop reads CASSFSGEDTIYF. The CDR3 DNA is TGTGCCAGCAGCTTTTCGGGGGAAGACACCATATATTTT.

The genes are TRBV7-2 and TRBJ1-1; D ambiguous. The V and J ends lost 3 bases and 5 bases respectively, with 16 bases between them. This CDR3 comprises 15 residues. Germline CDR1 SGHTA, CDR2 FQGNSA. The CDR3 sequence is CASSFSPDRVTEAFF. DNA of the CDR3: TGTGCCAGCAGCTTTAGTCCGGATCGGGTTACTGAAGCTTTCTTT. Full variable domain (remainder filled in from reference TRBV7-2 and TRBJ1-1): GAGVSQSPSNKVTEKGKDVELRCDPISGHTALYWYRQSLGQGLEFLIYFQGNSAPDKSGLPSDRFSAERTGGSVSTLTIQRTQQEDSAVYLCASSFSPDRVTEAFFGQGTRLTVV.

V usage is TRBV6-5 and J usage is TRBJ2-3; possible D gene TRBD2, 6 bases. Between the trimmed V and J ends, which lost 8 bases and 1 base, there was a span of 16 bases. The CDR3 is 15 amino acids. CDR1 MNHEY and CDR2 SVGAGI come from the germline V gene. This chain's CDR3 is CASQPRGVGTDTQYF. The CDR3 DNA reads as TGTGCCAGCCAACCTCGCGGGGTAGGCACAGATACGCAGTATTTT.

The chain is built from TRBV6-4 and TRBJ2-1, with unresolved D. This CDR3 has 16 residues. Germline CDR1 and CDR2: MRHNA and SNTAGT. The V and J ends lost 2 bases and 5 bases respectively, with 16 bases between them. The CDR3 coding sequence is TGTGCCAGCAGTGACAACCCTCTCACCACAAACAATGAGCAGTTCTTC. Translated, it gives CASSDNPLTTNNEQFF.

J is TRBJ1-2 and V is TRBV4-2; no firm D call. Germline lookup yields CDR1 LGHNA and CDR2 YNFKEQ. The CDR3 contains 15 residues. V was pared by 0 bases and J by 3 bases, with 11 bases between. The CDR3 loop is CASSQEVRAYYGYTF. DNA for the CDR3: TGTGCCAGCAGCCAAGAAGTACGAGCCTACTATGGCTACACCTTC.

This chain joins TRBV7-2 and TRBJ1-6, with D possibly being TRBD1 (5 bases). CDR1 and CDR2 (germline): SGHTA, FQGNSA. Trimming removed 0 bases from V and 7 bases from J, with 10 bases in between. CDR3 length equals 15 residues. The CDR3 bases are TGTGCCAGCAGCTTAGCGGTCAGGGAAAATTCACCCCTCCACTTT. Translating it yields CASSLAVRENSPLHF.

The CDR3 region is CASSLSGPGDEQFF. CDR3 sequence (DNA): TGTGCCAGCAGTTTGAGCGGCCCTGGGGATGAGCAGTTCTTC. V is TRBV6-1 and J is TRBJ2-1, with D possibly matching TRBD2 (5 bases). Germline values: CDR1 MNHNS, CDR2 SASEGT. The CDR3 is made up of 14 amino acids. The V end lost 5 bases, the J end lost 8 bases, and 16 bases lay between the germline ends.

This chain connects TRBV7-3 to TRBJ2-3; tentative D call: TRBD1 (5 bases). The CDR3 contains 14 residues. Germline loops: CDR1 SGHTA, CDR2 FQGTGA. V was pared by 2 bases and J by 3 bases, with 9 bases between. CDR3 sequence: CASSLGARTDTQYF. The CDR3 DNA reads TGTGCCAGCAGCTTAGGGGCGAGAACAGATACGCAGTATTTT.

This clone showed up just a few times. The rearrangement uses TRBV5-1 and TRBJ2-5, with D uncertain. The CDR3 has 14 residues. V was trimmed by 1 base and J by 5 bases, leaving 12 bases between them. Germline V gene lookup returns CDR1 SGHRS and CDR2 YFSETQ. CDR3: CASSLITLGETQYF. The CDR3 DNA reads as TGCGCCAGCAGCTTGATAACACTTGGGGAGACCCAGTACTTC.